The 3 T cell receptor beta chains in this list originate from one sample, sequenced in a study of blood T cell repertoires in COVID-19. Assay: immunoSEQ multiplex PCR; the TCRdb copy retains only in-frame clones and omits some. The profile shows approximately 170,000 clones, 93% of them singletons. Specimen: peripheral blood. Receptors were obtained from a woman in her sixties or seventies with COVID-19, enrolled during active disease.

CDR3 coding DNA: TGTGCCAGCAGCCAAGATCTCGGGGTAACCGGGGAGCTGTTTTTT. Translation gives CASSQDLGVTGELFF. V is TRBV4-2 and J is TRBJ2-2, with D possibly matching TRBD2 (5 bases). Germline V gives CDR1 LGHNA, CDR2 YNFKEQ. CDR3 size: 15 residues. V was trimmed by 0 bases and J by 5 bases, leaving 10 bases between them.

The rearrangement joins TRBV2 to TRBJ1-1; D is perhaps TRBD1 (6 bases). This CDR3 has 14 residues. Germline CDR1 SNHLY, CDR2 FYNNEI. V was pared by 3 bases and J by 4 bases, with 12 bases between. The CDR3 DNA reads as TGTGCCAGCAGTGAGTTGGGCAGGGGCACTGAAGCTTTCTTT. As protein: CASSELGRGTEAFF.

This chain connects TRBV7-9 to TRBJ1-4, with no clear D. Germline values: CDR1 SEHNR, CDR2 FQNEAQ (reference sequence). V was pared by 5 bases and J by 3 bases, with 10 bases between. This CDR3 is built from 14 residues. CDR3 residues: CASSPSVANEKLFF. CDR3 DNA sequence: TGTGCCAGCAGCCCCAGCGTCGCTAATGAAAAACTGTTTTTT.